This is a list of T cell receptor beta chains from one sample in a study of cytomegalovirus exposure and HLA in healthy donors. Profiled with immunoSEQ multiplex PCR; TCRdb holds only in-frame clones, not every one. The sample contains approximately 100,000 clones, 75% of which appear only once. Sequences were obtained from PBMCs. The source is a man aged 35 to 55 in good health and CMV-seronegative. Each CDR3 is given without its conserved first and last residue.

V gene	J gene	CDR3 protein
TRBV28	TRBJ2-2	ASSSPAGSTTGELF
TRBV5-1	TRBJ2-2	ASRAGGGGELF
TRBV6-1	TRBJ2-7	ASSARGHYEQY
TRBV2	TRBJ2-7	ASSSLAGAYEQY
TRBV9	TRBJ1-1	ASSVEAGKNTEAF
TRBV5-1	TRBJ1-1	ASSLQNTEAF
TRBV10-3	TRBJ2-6	ATRSGGANVLT
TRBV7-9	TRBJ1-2	ASSPDTPHGYT
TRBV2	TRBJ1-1	ASSWGRTEAF
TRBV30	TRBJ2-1	ASTTSGVLDEQF
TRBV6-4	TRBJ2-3	ASSETGGADTQY
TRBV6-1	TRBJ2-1	ASSERSGGANEQF
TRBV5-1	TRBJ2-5	ASSLGLAGSDQETQY
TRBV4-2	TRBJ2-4	ASSQDPPAKNIQY
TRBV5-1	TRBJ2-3	ASSLVGGLAGARGDTQY
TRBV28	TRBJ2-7	ASSSRRGLSYEQY
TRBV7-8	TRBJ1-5	ASSSPNQPQH
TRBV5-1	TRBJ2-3	ASSQEGQGADTQY
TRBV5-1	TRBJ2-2	ASTTSGITGELF
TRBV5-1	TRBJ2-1	ASSPGQGAYNEQF
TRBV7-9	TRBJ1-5	ASSLATGWGRPSNQPQH
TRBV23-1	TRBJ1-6	ASGFSGTGYNSPLH
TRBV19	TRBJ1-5	ASSIGGEGQPQH
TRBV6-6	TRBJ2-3	ASAQAGGQY
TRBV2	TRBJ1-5	ASRGGGTASHQPQH
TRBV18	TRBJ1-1	ASSSGDGGEAF
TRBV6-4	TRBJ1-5	ASFRPGGGQPQH
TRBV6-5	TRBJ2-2	ASSFRRQVNTGELF
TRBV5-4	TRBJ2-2	ASSSKNTGELF
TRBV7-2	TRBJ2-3	ASSSTALAMPTDTQY
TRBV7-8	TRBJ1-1	ASSMNTEAF
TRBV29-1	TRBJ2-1	SVEGLQGASEQF
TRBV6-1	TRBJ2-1	ASSTSGGVQF
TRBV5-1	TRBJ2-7	ASSPGRRQGAYEQY
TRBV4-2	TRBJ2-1	ASSLRTSGGRLSSYNEQF